This TCR beta chain was sequenced during a study of HIV-infected patients and healthy controls. The germline V and J ends were trimmed by 3 bases and 4 bases, with 6 bases remaining between them. The CDR3 has 11 amino acids. Germline V CDR1 and CDR2: DFQATT, SNEGSKA (reference sequence). TCRdb re-derived calls from the 5' RACE reads in MiXCR, one entry per CDR3 protein. Of roughly 68,000 distinct CDR3 sequences in the sample, approximately 21% were seen once. The sample holds a few counts of this clonotype. This TCR derives from a human donor in good health. The V gene is TRBV20-1, the J gene TRBJ1-1, with D tentatively TRBD1 (5 bases). Sequencing input: CD4+ T cells from blood. Written as DNA, the CDR3 is TGCAGTGCTAGCGGGGGCACTGAAGCTTTCTTT. Translated, it gives CSASGGTEAFF.